This T cell receptor (beta chain) emerged from a study of blood T cells in healthy people across ages. Whole-study context: Capture by template switching was about one barcoded beta molecule per two T cells.

Then a second PCR, running roughly 7 to 11 cycles, was carried out with a sample-barcoded 5' primer and a J-beta primer mix. TCRdb re-called the 5' RACE reads through MiXCR, storing one row per CDR3 protein. The sample shows 1.5 million to 2 million distinct CDR3 sequences, roughly 52% of them seen only once. This receptor was obtained from a woman between 40 and 50 years old in good health. Material: blood.

CDR3 in DNA: TGCGCCAGCAGCCAAGAGAGACTAGCATTCGATGAGCAGTTCTTC. The encoded protein is CASSQERLAFDEQFF. V and J are TRBV4-1 and TRBJ2-1; 7 bases fit TRBD2. V lost 0 bases and J lost 8; bases outside the gene matches: 7. This CDR3 spans 15 amino acids. Germline V gene lookup returns CDR1 MGHRA and CDR2 YSYEKL.